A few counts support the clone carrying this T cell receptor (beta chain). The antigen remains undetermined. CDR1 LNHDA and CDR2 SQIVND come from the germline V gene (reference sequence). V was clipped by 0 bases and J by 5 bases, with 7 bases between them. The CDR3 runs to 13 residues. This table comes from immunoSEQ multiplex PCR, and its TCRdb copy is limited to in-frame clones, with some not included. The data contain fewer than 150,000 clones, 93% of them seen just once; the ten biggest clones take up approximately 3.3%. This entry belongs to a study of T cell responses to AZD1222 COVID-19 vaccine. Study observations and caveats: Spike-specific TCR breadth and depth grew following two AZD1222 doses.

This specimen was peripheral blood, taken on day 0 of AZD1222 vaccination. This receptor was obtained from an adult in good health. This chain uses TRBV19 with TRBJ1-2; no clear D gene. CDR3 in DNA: TGTGCCAGTAGTATAGACCCCAAATATGGCTACACCTTC. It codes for CASSIDPKYGYTF.